This TCR beta chain was retrieved from a study of OX40 agonist ivuxolimab in advanced cancers. Study as a whole: At 0.01 to 10 mg/kg, ivuxolimab was administered intravenously to patients every 2 weeks. It was permissible to have had prior anti-PD-1, anti-PD-L1 or anti-CTLA-4 therapy, and around 40% had some.

Study-wide findings and caveats: Clonal expansion from baseline to week 6 occurred in both CD4+ and CD8+ T cells.

On this clone: Its antigen remains unknown.

Libraries were prepared by immunoSEQ multiplex PCR; TCRdb keeps only in-frame clonotypes and omits some of them. This table has more than 60,000 clones, 75% to 90% appearing once. Germline V gene data show CDR1 as LGHNA and CDR2 as YNFKEQ. There are 14 residues in the CDR3. Losses at the gene ends were 2 bases for V and 2 bases for J; bases not matched to a gene: 0. This clonotype was obtained from an adult with an advanced solid tumor such as melanoma, head and neck, liver or kidney cancer. The sample consisted of CD4+ or CD8+ T cells sorted from blood, taken in a trial of the OX40 agonist ivuxolimab. V usage is TRBV4-2 and J usage is TRBJ1-5, with 7 bases identical to TRBD1. The CDR3 coding sequence is TGTGCCAGCAGCCAAACAGGGGGCAATCAGCCCCAGCATTTT. This gives the protein CASSQTGGNQPQHF.